The entry that follows covers one TCR beta chain sequence. Its cognate antigen has yet to be identified. Per-nucleotide qualities are absent, and no much larger clonotype sits a single base away. The protocol used for the library was the immunoSEQ multiplex PCR assay. Drawn from immuneACCESS, this table holds only the in-frame rearrangements with V and J called that TCRdb kept. Clones are partly lost; checked studies trace under half to an unresolved V gene and leave the rest unexplained. This sample gives more than 65,000 clones in total; 90% to 97% of them show up just once. Under 0.4% of the sample comes from the top ten. CDR1 and CDR2 (MNHNY, SVGAGI) derive from the germline V gene (reference sequence). The CDR3 holds 13 amino acids from the cysteine to the phenylalanine. Only the CDR3 DNA is retained, 39 bases long and in frame from the first base. The junction shows trimming of 6 bases on V and 3 bases on J, plus 9 bases between the germline ends.

These data belong to a study of technical replicates of blood from a few donors (dated by TCRdb to the late 2010s). The TCR originated in a human donor in good health. The V gene is TRBV6-6 and the J gene is TRBJ1-5; the D gene assignment is ambiguous. Sequenced input: T cells isolated from PBMCs. The encoded CDR3 is CASSPDYNQPQHF. The sequence in DNA is TGTGCCAGCAGCCCCGACTACAATCAGCCCCAGCATTTT.